What follows describes a single TCR beta chain. These data belong to a study of cytomegalovirus exposure and HLA in healthy donors. The germline gives CDR1 SGHRS, CDR2 YFSETQ. This CDR3 has 15 residues. V lost 0 bases and J lost 5, with 14 bases in between. The PCR had 60 Vbeta and 13 Jbeta primers. The table came from immunoSEQ multiplex PCR; TCRdb's copy has only in-frame clones and leaves some out. Of around 250,000 clones listed, about 86% are singletons. Sequencing was performed on PBMCs. The sequence was collected from a woman aged 55-70 years in good health and CMV-seropositive. This chain joins TRBV5-1 and TRBJ1-1; unclear D gene. CDR3 region: CASSLDPVSGTEAFF. The CDR3 region has the DNA TGCGCCAGCAGCTTGGACCCCGTCTCCGGGACTGAAGCTTTCTTT. The full variable domain, in which reference TRBV5-1 and TRBJ1-1 provide the parts outside the CDR3, is KAGVTQTPRYLIKTRGQQVTLSCSPISGHRSVSWYQQTPGQGLQFLFEYFSETQRNKGNFPGRFSGRQFSNSRSEMNVSTLELGDSALYLCASSLDPVSGTEAFFGQGTRLTVV.